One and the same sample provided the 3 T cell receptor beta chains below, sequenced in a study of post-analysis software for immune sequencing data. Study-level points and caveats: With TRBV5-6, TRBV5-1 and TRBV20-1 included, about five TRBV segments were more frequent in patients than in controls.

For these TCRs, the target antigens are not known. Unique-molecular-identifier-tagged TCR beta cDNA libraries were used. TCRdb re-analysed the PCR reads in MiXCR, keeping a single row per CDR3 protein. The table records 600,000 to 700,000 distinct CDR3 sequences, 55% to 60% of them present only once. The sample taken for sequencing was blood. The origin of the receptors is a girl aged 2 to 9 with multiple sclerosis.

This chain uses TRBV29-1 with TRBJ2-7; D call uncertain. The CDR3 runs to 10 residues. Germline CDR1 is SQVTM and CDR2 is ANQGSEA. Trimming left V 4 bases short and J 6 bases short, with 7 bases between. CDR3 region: CSVGPVEQYF. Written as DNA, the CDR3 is TGCAGCGTTGGTCCAGTCGAGCAGTACTTC.

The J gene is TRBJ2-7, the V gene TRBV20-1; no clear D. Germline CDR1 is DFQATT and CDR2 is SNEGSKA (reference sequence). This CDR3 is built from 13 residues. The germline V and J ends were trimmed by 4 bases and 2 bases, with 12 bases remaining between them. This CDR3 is CSANRTLTYEQYF. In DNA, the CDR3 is TGCAGTGCTAACCGGACCTTAACCTACGAGCAGTACTTC.

This chain's CDR3 is CASSSTGTELTGYTF. CDR3 sequence (DNA): TGCGCCAGCAGCTCTACCGGGACGGAGCTTACAGGCTACACCTTC. The J gene is TRBJ1-2, the V gene TRBV5-1; possibly TRBD1 for D (5 bases). Trimming left V 3 bases short and J 8 bases short, with 20 bases between. Germline CDR1 and CDR2: SGHRS and YFSETQ. This CDR3 is 15 amino acids long.